The 23 T cell receptor beta chains below all came from one sample that was sequenced in a study of T-cell reconstitution after alpha-beta-depleted transplantation in children. Preparing the TCRbeta library involved the use of unique molecular identifiers. One entry per CDR3 protein, called by TCRdb with MiXCR from the PCR reads. The table records around 600,000 distinct CDR3 sequences, roughly 15% of them present only once. The specimen comprised PBMCs from the stem cell graft donor, sampled from the stem cell graft. The receptors were sampled from a human donor who donated a stem cell graft to a child with acute myeloid leukemia.

Only a few counts were recorded for this clonotype. The chain is built from TRBV12-3 or TRBV12-4 and TRBJ2-3; 7 nucleotides agree with TRBD1. V was pared by 6 bases and J by 3 bases, with 12 bases of the junction left unmatched. The CDR3 length is 16 residues. CDR3: CASSRSVDRRTDTQYF. CDR3 bases: TGTGCCAGCAGCCGAAGCGTGGACAGGAGGACAGATACGCAGTATTTT.

This clonotype was counted a few times. The chain links TRBV10-3 to TRBJ2-3, with 14 bases matching TRBD2. This CDR3 has 15 amino acids. Trimming at V came to 6 bases and at J to 5 bases, leaving 4 bases not matched to a gene. The germline gives CDR1 ENHRY, CDR2 SYGVKD. The DNA of the CDR3 is TGTGCCATCAGGACTAGCGGGGGGGCCGTAGATACGCAGTATTTT. Residues: CAIRTSGGAVDTQYF.

This clonotype was seen many times. The chain carries TRBV20-1 and TRBJ1-6; D remains ambiguous. The germline V gene has CDR1 DFQATT and CDR2 SNEGSKA (reference sequence). The CDR3 covers 14 residues. V shed 5 bases and J shed 5 bases, with 13 bases lying between them. CDR3 protein: CSASGLPDNSPLHF. CDR3 in DNA: TGCAGTGCTTCGGGCCTACCAGATAATTCACCCCTCCACTTT.

This clonotype has only a few counts. The V call is TRBV7-2, the J call TRBJ1-2; 9 bases fit TRBD1. The germline CDR1 and CDR2 sequences are SGHTA and FQGNSA. The CDR3 runs to 17 residues. Losses at the gene ends were 5 bases for V and 2 bases for J; bases not matched to a gene: 12. CDR3 nucleotide sequence: TGTGCCAGCAGCGCGCCGGGACAGGGACGGAAGAACTATGGCTACACCTTC. Translating gives CASSAPGQGRKNYGYTF.

Comments on this clonotype: Compared with germline, one end of the junction differs, possibly owing to a read error. This chain joins TRBV12-3 or TRBV12-4 and TRBJ1-5; D perhaps matches TRBD1 (5 bases). The CDR3 loop spans 19 amino acids. CDR3 region: CACSLSLRGTLYSNQPQHF. The CDR3 region has the DNA TGTGCCTGCAGTTTATCTTTGAGGGGCACCTTATATAGCAATCAGCCCCAGCATTTT.

The CDR3 loop reads CAISLTGDSGANVLTF. In DNA form, the CDR3 reads TGTGCCATCAGCCTGACAGGCGACTCTGGGGCCAACGTCCTGACTTTC. V and J are TRBV10-3 and TRBJ2-6; weak D call: TRBD1 (6 bases). The CDR3 has 16 residues. CDR1 and CDR2 (germline): ENHRY, SYGVKD. With 6 bases removed from V and 0 bases from J, the gap between germline ends came to 12 bases.

In its sample, this clonotype was seen many times. The V call is TRBV20-1, the J call TRBJ1-2; D is unclear. Trimming took 6 bases from V and 8 from J, leaving 7 bases between them. CDR1 and CDR2 from the germline V gene are DFQATT and SNEGSKA (reference sequence). This CDR3 contains 9 residues. This CDR3 reads CSAPGGYTF. CDR3 nucleotides: TGCAGTGCCCCCGGGGGCTACACCTTC.

This clonotype showed up just a few times. The chain uses TRBV7-8 and TRBJ1-5, with D unclear. Trimming left V 1 base short and J 6 bases short, with 16 bases between. This CDR3 has 16 amino acids. Germline values: CDR1 SGHVS, CDR2 FQNEAQ. CDR3 sequence: CASSLGARQAFQPQHF. The CDR3 DNA sequence: TGTGCCAGCAGCTTAGGAGCGCGGCAGGCCTTTCAGCCCCAGCATTTT.

This clonotype was observed at least ten times. The chain recombines TRBV9 with TRBJ1-2, with a possible D match to TRBD1 (5 bases). Germline V lookup: CDR1 SGDLS, CDR2 YYNGEE. This CDR3 is 13 amino acids long. Deletions cut 6 bases from V and 8 bases from J, with 17 bases between. CDR3 coding DNA: TGTGCCAGCACCGAGGGGATGAGGCAAGGCTACACCTTC. It codes for CASTEGMRQGYTF.

The CDR3 loop reads CSASPRRRQDRGAFF. Here the CDR3 DNA reads TGCAGTGCTAGCCCACGGAGGCGACAGGATCGAGGCGCTTTCTTT. J is TRBJ1-1 and V is TRBV20-1; TRBD1 might be the D (6 bases). Trimming removed 3 bases at V and 11 bases at J, with 25 bases between. Germline V CDR1 and CDR2: DFQATT, SNEGSKA (reference sequence). The CDR3 sequence is 15 residues long.

The table lists this clonotype with a few counts. The J gene is TRBJ1-3, the V gene TRBV10-2; perhaps TRBD1 as D (5 bases). This CDR3 contains 13 residues. Germline CDR1 reads WSHSY; CDR2 reads SAAADI. The V gene lost 7 bases and the J gene lost 4 bases, with 11 bases spanning the gap. The chain's CDR3 is CASTKGHGNTIYF. The DNA for the CDR3 is TGCGCCAGCACTAAAGGACACGGAAACACCATATATTTT.

This clonotype was detected a few times. Here the CDR3 reads CASGRPAKNIQYF. The CDR3, as DNA: TGTGCCAGCGGACGGCCCGCCAAAAACATTCAGTACTTC. The chain couples TRBV6-1 to TRBJ2-4; D is undetermined. This CDR3 is 13 amino acids long. CDR1 MNHNS and CDR2 SASEGT come from the germline V gene. V shed 8 bases and J shed 1 base, with 9 bases lying between them.

This clonotype was found many times. The rearrangement links TRBV27 to TRBJ2-1; D is unclear. Per the germline V gene, CDR1 is MNHEY and CDR2 is SMNVEV (reference sequence). The CDR3 totals 14 residues. Trimming cost V 4 bases and J 4 bases, with 11 bases left between them. The CDR3 is CASSSENRYNEQFF. The CDR3 DNA reads TGTGCCAGCAGTTCGGAGAACCGATACAATGAGCAGTTCTTC.

This clonotype was recorded many times. The gene calls are TRBV7-2 and TRBJ2-3; D may be TRBD2 (6 bases). V lost 6 bases to trimming and J lost 2 bases, with 15 bases between them. Germline CDR1 and CDR2: SGHTA and FQGNSA. The CDR3 is 15 amino acids. The CDR3 here is CASREGLASTDTQYF. CDR3 nucleotide sequence: TGTGCCAGCAGGGAGGGACTGGCTTCCACAGATACGCAGTATTTT.

In this sample, this clonotype turned up a few times. The rearrangement joins TRBV24-1 to TRBJ2-3; the D is unclear. V lost 2 bases to trimming and J lost 0 bases, with 17 bases between them. CDR3 length: 18 amino acids. Per germline, CDR1 KGHDR and CDR2 SFDVKD. This CDR3 is CATSDSASKGASTDTQYF. CDR3 in DNA: TGTGCCACCAGTGATTCAGCCTCGAAAGGTGCTAGCACAGATACGCAGTATTTT.

This clonotype appeared many times. The chain joins TRBV9 to TRBJ1-2; D remains ambiguous. The V end lost 7 bases, the J end lost 8 bases, and 18 bases lay between the germline ends. The germline gives CDR1 SGDLS, CDR2 YYNGEE. CDR3 length: 13 residues. DNA of the CDR3: TGTGCCAGCTCTAGGGAAGGGATGTGGGGCTACACCTTC. This translates into CASSREGMWGYTF.

This clonotype was seen many times. The J gene is TRBJ2-7, the V gene TRBV27; no clear D gene. CDR1 and CDR2 from the germline V gene are MNHEY and SMNVEV (reference sequence). Trimming removed 8 bases at V and 5 bases at J, with 16 bases between. The CDR3 is 13 amino acids. CDR3 in DNA: TGTGCCAGCGCTCTTGGCGGAGCCGACGAGCAGTACTTC. Encoded protein: CASALGGADEQYF.

This clonotype has ten or more counts. The rearrangement joins TRBV20-1 to TRBJ1-1; possible D gene TRBD1, 6 bases. This CDR3 has 14 residues. V was cut by 5 bases and J by 1 base, with 14 bases left in between. Germline CDR1 and CDR2: DFQATT and SNEGSKA (reference sequence). The CDR3 spells CSALQGSGNTEAFF. As DNA, the CDR3 is TGCAGTGCTTTACAGGGTAGTGGGAACACTGAAGCTTTCTTT.

This clonotype was found a few times. V and J are TRBV20-1 and TRBJ2-5; weak D call: TRBD2 (5 bases). Trimming took 7 bases from V and 2 from J, leaving 17 bases between them. This CDR3 is 14 amino acids long. Germline CDR1 and CDR2: DFQATT and SNEGSKA (reference sequence). The CDR3 DNA follows: TGCAGTGTTAAGTCTAGCCTGACTCAAGAGACCCAGTACTTC. Amino acid sequence: CSVKSSLTQETQYF.

This clonotype has a count of ten or more. The chain employs TRBV13 and TRBJ1-1; no definite D call. This CDR3 is built from 15 residues. Germline CDR1 and CDR2: PRHDT and FYEKMQ (reference sequence). The V end was cut by 4 bases, the J end by 1 base, with 13 bases between. CDR3 nucleotide sequence: TGTGCCAGCAGCTCTTACTCCTCTGAGAACACTGAAGCTTTCTTT. This codes for CASSSYSSENTEAFF.

The sample holds a few counts of this clonotype. This chain connects TRBV20-1 to TRBJ1-1; D is possibly TRBD1 (6 bases). This CDR3 comprises 12 residues. Trimming took off 3 bases at V and 6 bases at J, with 11 bases between the two ends. Per the germline V gene, CDR1 is DFQATT and CDR2 is SNEGSKA (reference sequence). The CDR3 DNA sequence: TGCAGTGCTAGCCAGGGGAATCCTGAAGCTTTCTTT. Residues: CSASQGNPEAFF.

The table lists this clonotype with a few counts. The chain uses TRBV10-3 and TRBJ2-7; unclear D gene. Germline V gene data show CDR1 as ENHRY and CDR2 as SYGVKD. The CDR3 has 12 amino acids. Trimming removed 3 bases at V and 3 bases at J, with 6 bases between. CDR3 sequence: CAISDQDYEQYF. The CDR3 DNA follows: TGTGCCATCAGTGATCAGGACTACGAGCAGTACTTC.

The chain recombines TRBV3-1 with TRBJ2-3; either TRBD1 or TRBD2 may fit D (5 bases each). CDR1 LGHDT and CDR2 YNNKEL come from the germline V gene (reference sequence). Trimming took 2 bases from V and 0 from J, leaving 15 bases between them. This CDR3 region has 17 residues. CDR3 nucleotides: TGTGCCAGCAGCCAACGGTTTCAACGGGGCAGCACAGATACGCAGTATTTT. Amino acids: CASSQRFQRGSTDTQYF.